The 6 T cell receptor beta chains in this list originate from one sample, sequenced in a study of T cell clones after liver transplantation. Assay: immunoSEQ multiplex PCR; the TCRdb copy retains only in-frame clones and omits some. The sample includes roughly 50,000 clones, roughly 80% of them seen just once. The source was CD4+ T cells from blood, collected before liver transplant. The source is a human donor who received a liver transplant.

Only a few counts were recorded for this clone. The chain employs TRBV11-3 and TRBJ2-3; 7 nucleotides align to TRBD2. Germline CDR1 and CDR2: SGHNT and YENEEA. Trimming removed 6 bases from V and 4 bases from J; junction bases left unmatched: 10. The CDR3 spans 15 residues. The CDR3 loop reads CASSRGGPPPDTQYF. Here the CDR3 DNA reads TGTGCCAGCAGTCGCGGGGGACCCCCTCCAGATACGCAGTATTTT. The full variable domain, its missing parts supplied by reference TRBV11-3 and TRBJ2-3, is EAGVVQSPRYKIIEKKQPVAFWCNPISGHNTLYWYLQNLGQGPELLIRYENEEAVDDSQLPKDRFSAERLKGVDSTLKIQPAELGDSAVYLCASSRGGPPPDTQYFGPGTRLTVL.

The chain couples TRBV5-6 to TRBJ1-2; 9 bases are shared with TRBD1. The V and J ends lost 4 bases and 8 bases, in that order; junction bases with no gene match: 6. Germline V gene data show CDR1 as SGHDT and CDR2 as YYEEEE. The CDR3 sequence is 13 residues long. The CDR3 DNA follows: TGTGCCAGCAGCGGGGACAGGGCCCTGGGCTACACCTTC. This gives the protein CASSGDRALGYTF.

V gene TRBV18 combines with J gene TRBJ1-3; no clear D gene. V was trimmed by 3 bases and J by 2 bases, leaving 14 bases between them. Germline V gene sequence: CDR1 KGHSH, CDR2 LQKENI. The CDR3 totals 16 residues. DNA for the CDR3: TGTGCCAGCTCACCGCCCAATATCGGGACTGGAAACACCATATATTTT. This translates into CASSPPNIGTGNTIYF.

In this sample, this clone turned up a few times. The chain is built from TRBV30 and TRBJ1-5; no clear D. The CDR3 sequence is 13 residues long. V was shortened by 0 bases and J by 7 bases, with 10 bases between the two germline ends. The V gene's germline CDR1 is GTSNPN and CDR2 SVGIG (reference sequence). In DNA form, the CDR3 reads TGTGCCTGGAGTGTACGTGTTCAACAGCCCCAGCATTTT. It is translated as CAWSVRVQQPQHF.

V gene TRBV5-8 combines with J gene TRBJ2-7; 8 positions match TRBD1. The J segment lost 4 bases and the V segment lost 0 bases, leaving 6 bases of the junction unmatched. The CDR3 has 15 residues. In germline, CDR1 is SGHTS, CDR2 YDEGEE. CDR3 residues: CASSLGAGGRYEQYF. As DNA, the CDR3 is TGTGCCAGCAGCTTGGGCGCAGGGGGCAGGTACGAGCAGTACTTC.

V and J are TRBV7-5 and TRBJ2-5. TRBV7-5 is listed as a pseudogene. The CDR3 loop spans 13 amino acids. The CDR3 DNA is TGTGTCAGAAGCCACACTGTGGAAGAGACCCAGTACTTC. It is translated as CVRSHTVEETQYF.